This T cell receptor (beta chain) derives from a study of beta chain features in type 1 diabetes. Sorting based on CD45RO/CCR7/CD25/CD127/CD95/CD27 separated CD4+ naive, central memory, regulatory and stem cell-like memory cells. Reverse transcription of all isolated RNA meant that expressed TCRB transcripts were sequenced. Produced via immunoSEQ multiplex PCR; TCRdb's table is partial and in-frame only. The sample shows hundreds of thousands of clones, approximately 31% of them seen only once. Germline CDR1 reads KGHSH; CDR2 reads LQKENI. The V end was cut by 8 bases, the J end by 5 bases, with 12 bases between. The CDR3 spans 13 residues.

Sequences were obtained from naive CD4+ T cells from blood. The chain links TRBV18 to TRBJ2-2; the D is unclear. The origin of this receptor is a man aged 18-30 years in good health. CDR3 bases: TGTGCCAGCCTGAATGGAAGGACCGGGGAGCTGTTTTTT. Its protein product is CASLNGRTGELFF. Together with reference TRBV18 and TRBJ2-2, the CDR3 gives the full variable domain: NAGVMQNPRHLVRRRGQEARLRCSPMKGHSHVYWYRQLPEEGLKFMVYLQKENIIDESGMPKERFSAEFPKEGPSILRIQQVVRGDSAAYFCASLNGRTGELFFGEGSRLTVL.